These T cell receptor beta chains were read from a single sample in a study of blood T cell repertoires in COVID-19. Sequenced by immunoSEQ multiplex PCR; TCRdb stores in-frame clones only, minus some. The sample records fewer than 250,000 clones, 80% to 90% being singletons. The sample was peripheral blood. The receptors come from a woman aged 40 to 50 with active or convalescent COVID-19. CDR3s include the opening cysteine and the closing phenylalanine or tryptophan. D genes are given only for firm matches. A row's size may be missing; if present it is once, few, many or a size class.

j_gene: TRBJ2-5
v_gene: TRBV24-1
abundance: NA
d_gene: TRBD2
CDR3aa: CATSDPLAGGQETQYF
CDR3nt: TGTGCCACCAGTGACCCCTTAGCGGGAGGTCAAGAGACCCAGTACTTC

j_gene: TRBJ2-2
v_gene: TRBV5-1
abundance: NA
d_gene: TRBD1
CDR3aa: CASRPYPGTAFTGELFF
CDR3nt: TGCGCCAGCAGGCCCTATCCGGGGACAGCGTTCACCGGGGAGCTGTTTTTT

j_gene: TRBJ1-1
v_gene: TRBV12-3/TRBV12-4
abundance: NA
d_gene: TRBD1
CDR3aa: CASSLTGAPEAFF
CDR3nt: TGTGCCAGCAGCCTGACAGGGGCTCCTGAAGCTTTCTTT

j_gene: TRBJ1-1
v_gene: TRBV9
abundance: NA
d_gene: TRBD1
CDR3aa: CASSVGLGGADTEAFF
CDR3nt: TGTGCCAGCAGCGTAGGTCTAGGGGGCGCGGACACTGAAGCTTTCTTT

j_gene: TRBJ2-7
v_gene: TRBV7-3
abundance: NA
d_gene: TRBD2
CDR3aa: CASSSSGGGGSPREQYF
CDR3nt: TGTGCCAGCAGCTCGAGTGGGGGAGGCGGGAGTCCAAGGGAGCAGTACTTC

j_gene: TRBJ1-1
v_gene: TRBV11-3
abundance: NA
d_gene: TRBD1
CDR3aa: CASRRATGQGAEAFF
CDR3nt: TGTGCCAGCAGGAGAGCCACGGGACAGGGCGCTGAAGCTTTCTTT

j_gene: TRBJ1-1
v_gene: TRBV19
abundance: few
d_gene: TRBD1
CDR3aa: CASSPDRGRPTEAFF
CDR3nt: TGTGCCAGTAGTCCAGACAGGGGTCGGCCCACTGAAGCTTTCTTT

j_gene: TRBJ1-5
v_gene: TRBV10-3
abundance: NA
d_gene: TRBD1
CDR3aa: CAIGQTGTGNQPQHF
CDR3nt: TGTGCCATCGGGCAAACCGGGACAGGGAATCAGCCCCAGCATTTT

j_gene: TRBJ2-7
v_gene: TRBV4-1
abundance: NA
d_gene: TRBD2
CDR3aa: CASSQRAGREQYF
CDR3nt: TGCGCCAGCAGCCAAAGAGCGGGACGCGAGCAGTACTTC

j_gene: TRBJ2-4
v_gene: TRBV28
abundance: NA
d_gene: NA
CDR3aa: CASRPPDSLAKNIQYF
CDR3nt: TGTGCCAGCAGGCCCCCGGACAGCTTAGCCAAAAACATTCAGTACTTC

j_gene: TRBJ2-2
v_gene: TRBV24-1
abundance: NA
d_gene: TRBD1
CDR3aa: CATAGRTGFDGELFF
CDR3nt: TGTGCCACCGCGGGTAGGACAGGGTTTGACGGGGAGCTGTTTTTT

j_gene: TRBJ1-3
v_gene: TRBV7-9
abundance: NA
d_gene: NA
CDR3aa: CASSLVARSGNTIYF
CDR3nt: TGTGCCAGCAGCTTAGTGGCACGCTCTGGAAACACCATATATTTT

j_gene: TRBJ1-2
v_gene: TRBV5-1
abundance: NA
d_gene: NA
CDR3aa: CASSGGAGYTF
CDR3nt: TGCGCCAGCAGCGGAGGGGCAGGCTACACCTTC

j_gene: TRBJ2-3
v_gene: TRBV19
abundance: NA
d_gene: NA
CDR3aa: CASSSTWDYPGADTQYF
CDR3nt: TGTGCCAGTAGTTCCACTTGGGACTACCCAGGGGCAGATACGCAGTATTTT

j_gene: TRBJ1-2
v_gene: TRBV2
abundance: NA
d_gene: NA
CDR3aa: CASSLGHGYTF
CDR3nt: TGTGCCAGCAGCCTCGGTCATGGCTACACCTTC

j_gene: TRBJ2-2
v_gene: TRBV5-8
abundance: NA
d_gene: TRBD1
CDR3aa: CASSLYGAGQGSNGELFF
CDR3nt: TGTGCCAGCAGCTTGTACGGGGCAGGACAGGGTTCCAACGGGGAGCTGTTTTTT

j_gene: TRBJ1-1
v_gene: TRBV5-1
abundance: NA
d_gene: NA
CDR3aa: CASSLTTPRRTEAFF
CDR3nt: TGCGCCAGCAGCTTGACAACACCGCGGAGGACTGAAGCTTTCTTT

j_gene: TRBJ1-1
v_gene: TRBV30
abundance: NA
d_gene: TRBD1
CDR3aa: CAWSWTGGTEAFF
CDR3nt: TGTGCCTGGAGTTGGACAGGGGGGACTGAAGCTTTCTTT

j_gene: TRBJ1-5
v_gene: TRBV19
abundance: NA
d_gene: TRBD1
CDR3aa: CASSRQGRGQPQHF
CDR3nt: TGTGCCAGTAGTAGACAGGGACGGGGCCAGCCCCAGCATTTT

j_gene: TRBJ2-3
v_gene: TRBV5-1
abundance: NA
d_gene: TRBD2
CDR3aa: CASSLRLAGAEDTQYF
CDR3nt: TGCGCCAGCAGCTTGAGGCTAGCGGGAGCTGAAGATACGCAGTATTTT

j_gene: TRBJ2-1
v_gene: TRBV19
abundance: NA
d_gene: TRBD2
CDR3aa: CASSIVVAGWASYNEQFF
CDR3nt: TGTGCCAGTAGTATTGTGGTAGCGGGATGGGCTTCCTACAATGAGCAGTTCTTC

j_gene: TRBJ1-3
v_gene: TRBV19
abundance: NA
d_gene: NA
CDR3aa: CASSIETLPSGNTIYF
CDR3nt: TGTGCCAGTAGTATAGAAACGCTACCCTCTGGAAACACCATATATTTT

j_gene: TRBJ2-7
v_gene: TRBV19
abundance: NA
d_gene: TRBD1
CDR3aa: CASSEQGGLGYEQYF
CDR3nt: TGTGCCAGTAGTGAACAGGGGGGCTTGGGGTACGAGCAGTACTTC

j_gene: TRBJ2-5
v_gene: TRBV5-1
abundance: few
d_gene: TRBD2
CDR3aa: CASRFGTSGRGETQYF
CDR3nt: TGCGCCAGCAGATTCGGGACTAGCGGGAGAGGGGAGACCCAGTACTTC

j_gene: TRBJ2-1
v_gene: TRBV9
abundance: few
d_gene: NA
CDR3aa: CASTSSDNEQFF
CDR3nt: TGTGCCAGCACCTCGTCAGACAATGAGCAGTTCTTC

j_gene: TRBJ2-3
v_gene: TRBV5-1
abundance: NA
d_gene: NA
CDR3aa: CASSLSVGHTDTQYF
CDR3nt: TGCGCCAGCAGCTTGTCCGTTGGCCACACAGATACGCAGTATTTT

j_gene: TRBJ1-2
v_gene: TRBV3-1/TRBV3-2
abundance: NA
d_gene: NA
CDR3aa: CASSPFKGTNYGYTF
CDR3nt: TGTGCCAGCAGCCCTTTTAAGGGGACTAACTATGGCTACACCTTC

j_gene: TRBJ2-1
v_gene: TRBV14
abundance: once
d_gene: TRBD2
CDR3aa: CASSLLAGTYNEQFF
CDR3nt: TGTGCCAGCAGCCTTTTAGCGGGAACCTACAATGAGCAGTTCTTC

j_gene: TRBJ2-5
v_gene: TRBV5-1
abundance: NA
d_gene: NA
CDR3aa: CASSVGPDRISQETQYF
CDR3nt: TGCGCCAGCAGCGTGGGCCCCGACAGGATCTCCCAAGAGACCCAGTACTTC

j_gene: TRBJ2-2
v_gene: TRBV30
abundance: NA
d_gene: TRBD2
CDR3aa: CAWSLAGGNTGELFF
CDR3nt: TGTGCCTGGAGTTTAGCGGGGGGGAACACCGGGGAGCTGTTTTTT

j_gene: TRBJ1-2
v_gene: TRBV4-2
abundance: NA
d_gene: NA
CDR3aa: CASSQLGDGYTF
CDR3nt: TGTGCCAGCAGCCAACTCGGGGATGGCTACACCTTC

j_gene: TRBJ2-5
v_gene: TRBV27
abundance: NA
d_gene: NA
CDR3aa: CASSSLGAQETQYF
CDR3nt: TGTGCCAGCAGTTCCCTAGGAGCTCAAGAGACCCAGTACTTC

j_gene: TRBJ2-1
v_gene: TRBV19
abundance: NA
d_gene: TRBD2
CDR3aa: CATKRLAGESSYNEQFF
CDR3nt: TGTGCCACCAAACGGCTAGCGGGAGAATCGTCCTACAATGAGCAGTTCTTC

j_gene: TRBJ1-1
v_gene: TRBV24-1
abundance: NA
d_gene: TRBD1
CDR3aa: CATSDSGQGKARTAFF
CDR3nt: TGTGCCACCAGTGACTCAGGACAGGGGAAGGCTCGAACGGCTTTCTTT

j_gene: TRBJ2-3
v_gene: TRBV9
abundance: NA
d_gene: TRBD2
CDR3aa: CASSSGGRGDTQYF
CDR3nt: TGTGCCAGCAGCTCGGGAGGTCGGGGAGATACGCAGTATTTT

j_gene: TRBJ1-6
v_gene: TRBV12-3/TRBV12-4
abundance: NA
d_gene: NA
CDR3aa: CASSPSPGSPLHF
CDR3nt: TGTGCCAGCAGTCCCAGTCCGGGTTCACCCCTCCACTTT

j_gene: TRBJ2-1
v_gene: TRBV4-2
abundance: NA
d_gene: NA
CDR3aa: CASSQEARRNEQFF
CDR3nt: TGTGCCAGCAGCCAAGAAGCTAGACGCAATGAGCAGTTCTTC

j_gene: TRBJ1-2
v_gene: TRBV7-3
abundance: NA
d_gene: NA
CDR3aa: CASSPTPAGTYGYTF
CDR3nt: TGTGCCAGCAGCCCCACGCCGGCGGGTACCTATGGCTACACCTTC

j_gene: TRBJ1-1
v_gene: TRBV4-1
abundance: NA
d_gene: NA
CDR3aa: CASSQGQNTEAFF
CDR3nt: TGCGCCAGCAGCCAAGGACAGAACACTGAAGCTTTCTTT

j_gene: TRBJ2-5
v_gene: TRBV28
abundance: NA
d_gene: TRBD1
CDR3aa: CASRPPRDRVQETQYF
CDR3nt: TGTGCCAGCAGACCCCCCCGGGACAGGGTACAAGAGACCCAGTACTTC

j_gene: TRBJ2-3
v_gene: TRBV30
abundance: NA
d_gene: NA
CDR3aa: CAWSVDAGGTDTQYF
CDR3nt: TGTGCCTGGAGTGTGGATGCTGGCGGAACAGATACGCAGTATTTT

j_gene: TRBJ1-1
v_gene: TRBV11-3
abundance: NA
d_gene: NA
CDR3aa: CASSLDLGRTEAFF
CDR3nt: TGTGCCAGCAGCTTAGATCTGGGGAGGACTGAAGCTTTCTTT

j_gene: TRBJ2-7
v_gene: TRBV6-4
abundance: NA
d_gene: NA
CDR3aa: CASSDSDSYEQYF
CDR3nt: TGTGCCAGCAGTGACTCGGACAGCTACGAGCAGTACTTC

j_gene: TRBJ2-3
v_gene: TRBV5-4
abundance: once
d_gene: TRBD1
CDR3aa: CASSLRTGGVTDTQYF
CDR3nt: TGTGCCAGCAGCTTGAGAACAGGGGGAGTCACAGATACGCAGTATTTT

j_gene: TRBJ1-2
v_gene: TRBV2
abundance: NA
d_gene: NA
CDR3aa: CASTVGAYGYTF
CDR3nt: TGTGCCAGCACGGTAGGAGCGTATGGCTACACCTTC

j_gene: TRBJ1-4
v_gene: TRBV12-3/TRBV12-4
abundance: NA
d_gene: TRBD1
CDR3aa: CASSPRGREKLFF
CDR3nt: TGTGCCAGCAGCCCCAGGGGGCGTGAAAAACTGTTTTTT

j_gene: TRBJ2-1
v_gene: TRBV9
abundance: NA
d_gene: TRBD2
CDR3aa: CASSVGDSGRAQFF
CDR3nt: TGTGCCAGCAGCGTAGGTGATAGCGGGAGGGCCCAGTTCTTC

j_gene: TRBJ2-2
v_gene: TRBV15
abundance: many
d_gene: TRBD2
CDR3aa: CATSRAFGGGTTGELFF
CDR3nt: TGTGCCACCAGCAGAGCCTTTGGCGGGGGGACGACCGGGGAGCTGTTTTTT

j_gene: TRBJ2-5
v_gene: TRBV4-3
abundance: NA
d_gene: NA
CDR3aa: CASSQDTSSETQYF
CDR3nt: TGCGCCAGCAGCCAAGACACTAGCTCGGAGACCCAGTACTTC

j_gene: TRBJ1-1
v_gene: TRBV10-3
abundance: NA
d_gene: NA
CDR3aa: CAISERGANTEAFF
CDR3nt: TGTGCCATCAGTGAGAGGGGCGCGAACACTGAAGCTTTCTTT

j_gene: TRBJ1-1
v_gene: TRBV4-3
abundance: NA
d_gene: NA
CDR3aa: CASSQDAMNTEAFF
CDR3nt: TGCGCCAGCAGCCAAGATGCGATGAACACTGAAGCTTTCTTT

j_gene: TRBJ2-3
v_gene: TRBV27
abundance: few
d_gene: NA
CDR3aa: CASSLDPGGTDTQYF
CDR3nt: TGTGCCAGCAGTTTAGATCCGGGGGGCACAGATACGCAGTATTTT

j_gene: TRBJ2-5
v_gene: TRBV21-1
abundance: NA
d_gene: NA
CDR3aa: CASSKWDSGETQYF
CDR3nt: TGTGCCAGCAGCAAATGGGACAGTGGAGAGACCCAGTACTTC

j_gene: TRBJ2-7
v_gene: TRBV4-3
abundance: NA
d_gene: NA
CDR3aa: CASSQDGGGAGVRYEQYF
CDR3nt: TGCGCCAGCAGCCAAGATGGAGGGGGCGCAGGGGTACGGTACGAGCAGTACTTC